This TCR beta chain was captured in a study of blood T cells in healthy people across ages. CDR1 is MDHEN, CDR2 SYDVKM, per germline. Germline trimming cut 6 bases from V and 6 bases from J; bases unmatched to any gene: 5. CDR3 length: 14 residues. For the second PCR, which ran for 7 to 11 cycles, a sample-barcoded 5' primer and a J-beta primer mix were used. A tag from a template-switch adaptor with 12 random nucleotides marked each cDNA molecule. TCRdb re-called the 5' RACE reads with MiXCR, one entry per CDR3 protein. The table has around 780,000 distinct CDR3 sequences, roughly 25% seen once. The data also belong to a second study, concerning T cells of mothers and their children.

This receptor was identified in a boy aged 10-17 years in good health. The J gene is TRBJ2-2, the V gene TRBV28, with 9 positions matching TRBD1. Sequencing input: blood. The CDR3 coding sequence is TGTGCCAGCAGGGGACAGGGTGCCCCCGGGGAGCTGTTTTTT. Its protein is CASRGQGAPGELFF.